The sequence of this T cell receptor beta chain was determined in a study of cytomegalovirus exposure and HLA in healthy donors. With 60 Vbeta and 13 Jbeta primers, the PCR was carried out. The method was immunoSEQ multiplex PCR; TCRdb's version includes in-frame clones alone and lacks a portion of them. The data hold about 150,000 clones, with roughly 84% observed a single time. This CDR3 region has 14 residues. V was shortened by 3 bases and J by 2 bases, with 11 bases between the two germline ends. CDR1 is LNHDA, CDR2 SQIVND, per germline (reference sequence). Study conclusions and caveats: It is likely that the observed cluster of highly shared sequence variants was a sequencing artifact.

Worth noting for this clone: Its antigen is not known.

This sequence joins TRBV19 and TRBJ2-7; TRBD2 might be the D (6 bases). Sequenced input: PBMCs. This TCR was sampled from a man in his forties or fifties in good health and CMV-seropositive. CDR3: CASSIMGGTYEQYF. The CDR3 bases are TGTGCCAGTAGTATCATGGGGGGTACCTACGAGCAGTACTTC.